What follows describes a single TCR beta chain. What it binds is not known. Germline loops: CDR1 SGHRS, CDR2 YFSETQ. The CDR3 has 13 amino acids. These data come from a study of CXCR3-negative and CXCR3-positive naive CD8 T cells. Study-wide findings and caveats: Naive cells that were CXCR3-positive had more hydrophobic TRB CDR3s (compared with CXCR3-negative naive cells). Both naive subsets had comparably high diversity; memory CD8+ cells much lower.

The method, 5' RACE with UMI labels, was used to prepare the TRB cDNA libraries. From its re-call of the 5' RACE reads, TCRdb lists each CDR3 protein once, without DNA. This table holds about 150,000 distinct CDR3 sequences. The source of this sequence is a human donor in good health. Some clones in this sample may be carry-over from other donors' samples. V and J are TRBV5-1 and TRBJ1-1. Sequencing was carried out using naive CXCR3+ CD8+ T cells from blood. Subset reported: CD45RO-CCR7+CD27+CD95- naive CD8+ T cells expressing CXCR3 (TNR3+). The CDR3 sequence: CASSLSGNTEASF.